Listed here is a single TCR beta chain. Antigen: not known. This record comes from a study of T cell repertoires in cytomegalovirus infection. The CDR3 has 19 residues. Deletions cut 2 bases from V and 0 bases from J, with 20 bases between. Germline V gives CDR1 MNHEY, CDR2 SVGEGT. TCRdb re-analysed the reads in MiXCR, keeping a single row per CDR3 protein. The sample holds about 900,000 distinct CDR3 sequences; 30% to 40% are singletons and the top ten take over 10%. The chain recombines TRBV6-2 or TRBV6-3 with TRBJ2-1; a possible D gene is TRBD2 (5 bases). The receptor's source is a human donor in good health (CMV status not recorded). Some clones in this sample may be carry-over from other donors' samples. The sequencing used cultured CD8+ T cells from PBMCs, collected from culture after CMV antigen stimulation. The CDR3, as DNA: TGTGCCAGCAGTTACCGTCGGACTCCCTCCTTGAGCTCCTACAATGAGCAGTTCTTC. As protein: CASSYRRTPSLSSYNEQFF.